These T cell receptor beta chains were read from a single sample in a study of tumor-infiltrating lymphocytes in oesophageal squamous cell carcinoma. Each CDR3 protein is one row after TCRdb ran MiXCR on the PCR reads. Altogether 23,000 or so distinct CDR3 sequences are present, approximately 34% being singletons, with the ten largest covering approximately 20%. What was sequenced was esophageal tumor tissue. Every receptor here comes from a female donor with esophageal squamous cell carcinoma. Both conserved end residues are part of each CDR3. D genes are given only for firm matches. Where a row states a size, it is once, few, many or the class of an expanded clone; other rows omit it.

V gene,D gene,clone size,J gene,CDR3 protein,CDR3 DNA
TRBV7-6,NA,many,TRBJ1-2,CASSLLGGAEGYTF,TGTGCCAGCAGCTTACTGGGGGGGGCGGAGGGCTACACCTTC
TRBV6-1,NA,NA,TRBJ1-4,CASSKGRPWGPNEKLFF,TGTGCCAGCAGTAAAGGACGGCCGTGGGGTCCTAATGAAAAACTGTTTTTT
TRBV6-6,NA,few,TRBJ2-5,CASRISFWGVGQTQYF,TGTGCCAGCAGAATCTCCTTTTGGGGGGTCGGTCAGACCCAGTACTTC
TRBV14,NA,many,TRBJ1-6,CASSNSRSPLHF,TGTGCCAGCAGTAACAGCCGATCACCCCTCCACTTT
TRBV5-6,TRBD2,many,TRBJ2-7,CASSRQSGRAPYEQYF,TGTGCCAGCAGCAGACAAAGCGGGAGGGCCCCCTACGAGCAGTACTTC
TRBV2,NA,NA,TRBJ1-1,CASGGATEAFF,TGTGCCAGCGGCGGGGCCACTGAAGCTTTCTTT
TRBV15,NA,few,TRBJ2-1,CATSHTQRVGNEQFF,TGTGCCACCAGCCACACACAGCGCGTCGGGAATGAGCAGTTCTTC
TRBV6-1,NA,many,TRBJ1-6,CASSPSDRTVYNSPLHF,TGTGCCAGCAGCCCCTCAGACCGGACGGTCTATAATTCACCCCTCCACTTT
TRBV7-9,NA,medium-sized,TRBJ2-3,CASSPPGRSTDTQYF,TGTGCCAGCAGCCCGCCGGGACGCAGCACAGATACGCAGTATTTT
TRBV27,TRBD1,many,TRBJ2-1,CASSGTEKGYEQFF,TGTGCCAGCAGCGGGACAGAGAAGGGCTATGAGCAGTTCTTC
TRBV20-1,TRBD1,NA,TRBJ2-3,CSALDRGRGDTQYF,TGCAGTGCCCTCGACAGGGGGCGGGGAGATACGCAGTATTTT
TRBV27,TRBD2,NA,TRBJ2-3,CASSYLGAGSTDTQYF,TGTGCCAGCAGTTATTTGGGAGCGGGAAGCACAGATACGCAGTATTTT
TRBV7-4,NA,NA,TRBJ1-2,CASSHTVGIGDGYTF,TGTGCCAGCAGCCACACCGTGGGGATTGGGGATGGCTACACCTTC
TRBV5-1,TRBD1,NA,TRBJ2-1,CASSFITGVGNEQFF,TGCGCCAGCAGCTTCATAACAGGGGTTGGCAATGAGCAGTTCTTC
TRBV7-8,NA,many,TRBJ2-3,CASSRTVLSTDTQYF,TGTGCCAGCAGCCGGACAGTCTTGAGCACAGATACGCAGTATTTT
TRBV27,NA,few,TRBJ2-7,CASSSNYEQYF,TGTGCCAGCAGTTCCAACTACGAGCAGTACTTC
TRBV12-3/TRBV12-4,NA,many,TRBJ1-2,CASRETGPDGYTF,TGTGCCAGCAGAGAGACAGGACCTGATGGCTACACCTTC
TRBV7-8,NA,NA,TRBJ2-6,CASSLRGLDFSGANVLTF,TGTGCCAGCAGCTTACGAGGGCTGGATTTTTCTGGGGCCAACGTCCTGACTTTC
TRBV12-3/TRBV12-4,NA,NA,TRBJ2-1,CASSSRGANEQFF,TGTGCCAGCAGCTCCAGGGGTGCTAATGAGCAGTTCTTC
TRBV5-5,NA,many,TRBJ2-5,CASSLSGGLQETQYF,TGTGCCAGCAGCTTGTCCGGGGGGCTCCAAGAGACCCAGTACTTC
TRBV10-3,NA,many,TRBJ1-1,CAISVARNTEAFF,TGTGCCATCAGTGTAGCACGGAACACTGAAGCTTTCTTT
TRBV18,TRBD1,few,TRBJ2-7,CASSAQGQGRYEQYF,TGTGCCAGCTCAGCCCAGGGACAGGGGAGGTACGAGCAGTACTTC
TRBV24-1,NA,many,TRBJ2-1,CATSDTGFYNEQFF,TGTGCCACCAGTGACACGGGTTTCTACAATGAGCAGTTCTTC
TRBV6-1,NA,NA,TRBJ2-5,CASGWDQETQYF,TGTGCCAGCGGGTGGGATCAAGAGACCCAGTACTTC
TRBV11-2,NA,NA,TRBJ2-3,CASSLGLRQVTQYF,TGTGCCAGCAGCTTGGGCCTGAGGCAAGTGACCCAGTATTTT
TRBV11-3,TRBD2,NA,TRBJ2-3,CASSEWTSGEYTGELYF,TGTGCCAGCAGCGAATGGACTAGCGGAGAATACACCGGGGAGCTGTATTTT
TRBV5-4,TRBD2,many,TRBJ2-5,CASTLGTSGEQETQYF,TGTGCCAGCACCCTTGGGACTAGCGGGGAGCAAGAGACCCAGTACTTC
TRBV6-1,NA,NA,TRBJ1-3,CASSSQSSGNTIYF,TGTGCCAGCAGTTCACAGTCCTCTGGAAACACCATATATTTT
TRBV7-3,TRBD1,NA,TRBJ2-1,CASSPYRGDEQFF,TGTGCCAGCAGCCCTTACAGGGGCGATGAGCAGTTCTTC
TRBV19,TRBD2,NA,TRBJ2-1,CASSRGLAGLDEQFF,TGTGCCAGTAGTAGGGGACTAGCGGGATTGGATGAGCAGTTCTTC
TRBV6-6,NA,once,TRBJ2-5,CASSYWGARETQYF,TGTGCCAGCAGTTACTGGGGGGCGCGGGAGACCCAGTACTTC